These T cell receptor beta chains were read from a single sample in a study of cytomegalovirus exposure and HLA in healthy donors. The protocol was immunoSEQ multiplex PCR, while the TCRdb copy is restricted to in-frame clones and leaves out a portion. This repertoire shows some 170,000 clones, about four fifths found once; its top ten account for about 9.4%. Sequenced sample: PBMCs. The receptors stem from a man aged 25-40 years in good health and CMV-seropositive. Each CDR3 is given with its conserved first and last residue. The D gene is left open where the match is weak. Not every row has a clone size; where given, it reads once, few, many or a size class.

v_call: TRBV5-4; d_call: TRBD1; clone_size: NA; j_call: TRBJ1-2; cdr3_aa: CASSWGTGNYGYTF; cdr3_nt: TGTGCCAGCAGCTGGGGGACAGGGAACTATGGCTACACCTTC
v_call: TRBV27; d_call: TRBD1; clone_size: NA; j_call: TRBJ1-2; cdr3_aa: CASSEVGQGGYGYTF; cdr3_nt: TGTGCCAGCAGTGAAGTGGGACAGGGGGGCTATGGCTACACCTTC
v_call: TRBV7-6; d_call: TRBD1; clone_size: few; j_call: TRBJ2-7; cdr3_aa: CASTPGPGQAYEQYF; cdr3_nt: TGTGCCAGCACCCCCGGGCCGGGACAGGCCTACGAGCAGTACTTC
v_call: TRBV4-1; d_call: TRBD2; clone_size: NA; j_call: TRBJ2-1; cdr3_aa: CASRRTSGRAHEQFF; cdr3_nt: TGCGCCAGCAGGCGGACTAGCGGGAGGGCCCATGAGCAGTTCTTC
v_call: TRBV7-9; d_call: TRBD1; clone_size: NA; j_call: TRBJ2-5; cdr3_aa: CASSLYLGQGGRETQYF; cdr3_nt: TGTGCCAGCAGCTTGTATCTGGGACAGGGTGGTCGGGAGACCCAGTACTTC
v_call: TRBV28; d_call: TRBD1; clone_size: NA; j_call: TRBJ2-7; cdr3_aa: CASSFRTGLSGEQYF; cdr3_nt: TGTGCCAGCAGCTTCCGGACAGGCCTATCCGGGGAGCAGTACTTC
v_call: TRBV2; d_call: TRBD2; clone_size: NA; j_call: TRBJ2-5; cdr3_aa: CASSEPTSGSHWIAETQYF; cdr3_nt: TGTGCCAGCAGTGAACCTACTAGCGGGAGCCACTGGATCGCCGAGACCCAGTACTTC
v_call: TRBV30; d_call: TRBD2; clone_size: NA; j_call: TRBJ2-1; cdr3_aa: CAWTGGSLYNEQFF; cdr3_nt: TGTGCCTGGACGGGCGGGAGTTTATACAATGAGCAGTTCTTC
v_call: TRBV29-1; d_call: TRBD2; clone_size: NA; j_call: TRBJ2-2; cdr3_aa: CSVRTSGSGGDTGELFF; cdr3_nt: TGCAGCGTCCGGACTAGCGGGTCCGGCGGGGACACCGGGGAGCTGTTTTTT
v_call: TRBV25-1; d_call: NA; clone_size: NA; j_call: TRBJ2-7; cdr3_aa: CASSEYGEGSYEQYF; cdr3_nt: TGTGCCAGCAGTGAATATGGAGAAGGCTCCTACGAGCAGTACTTC
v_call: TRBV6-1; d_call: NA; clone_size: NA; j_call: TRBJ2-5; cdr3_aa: CASSTQDGEETQYF; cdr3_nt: TGTGCCAGCAGTACACAGGACGGTGAAGAGACCCAGTACTTC